This TCR beta chain was recovered during a study of cytomegalovirus exposure and HLA in healthy donors. The PCR contained 60 Vbeta and 13 Jbeta primers. This table comes from immunoSEQ multiplex PCR, and its TCRdb copy is limited to in-frame clones, with some not included. The data show around 120,000 clones, roughly 82% seen once. Points on this clone: Its antigen is not known.

Study-wide points: In an earlier analysis, about 87% or about 30%: the productive usage of most TCR beta V segments. Donor immune exposure was known only as CMV serostatus.

This receptor was identified in a male donor in good health and CMV-seropositive. Specimen: PBMCs.

CDR3 in amino acids: CASSYGSGGPDEQFF. The CDR3, as DNA: TGTGCCAGCAGTTACGGGTCGGGAGGGCCTGATGAGCAGTTCTTC. The V call is TRBV6-6, the J call TRBJ2-1; 8 nucleotides line up with TRBD2. From germline, CDR1 is MNHNY and CDR2 SVGAGI (reference sequence). The J segment lost 8 bases and the V segment lost 2 bases, leaving 8 bases of the junction unmatched. The CDR3 totals 15 residues.